Listed here are 9 T cell receptor beta chains from one sample, sequenced in a study of T-cell reconstitution after alpha-beta-depleted transplantation in children. TCRbeta library preparation incorporated unique molecular identifiers. One entry per CDR3 protein results from TCRdb running MiXCR on the PCR reads. The sample shows about 500,000 distinct CDR3 sequences, around a third of them seen only once. Material: PBMCs from the stem cell graft donor, obtained from the stem cell graft. The receptors come from a human donor who donated a stem cell graft to a child with aplastic anemia.

The chain links TRBV12-3 or TRBV12-4 to TRBJ1-4; D is ambiguous. The CDR3 covers 17 residues. Trimming cost V 7 bases and J 7 bases, with 25 bases left between them. The CDR3 here is CASMKRAGREASEKLFF. The CDR3 DNA follows: TGTGCCAGCATGAAGAGGGCCGGTCGGGAAGCGAGTGAAAAACTGTTTTTT.

The chain is built from TRBV20-1 and TRBJ2-5, with TRBD2 identical over 9 bases. CDR1 and CDR2 from the germline V gene are DFQATT and SNEGSKA (reference sequence). This CDR3 is 14 amino acids long. Trimming took 6 bases from V and 4 from J; bases not matched to a gene: 9. CDR3 region: CSATVLAGPETQYF. Here the CDR3 DNA reads TGCAGTGCAACTGTTCTAGCGGGACCAGAGACCCAGTACTTC.

The genes are TRBV7-8 and TRBJ2-1; D unresolved. V lost 1 base and J lost 8, with 9 bases in between. The CDR3 runs to 13 residues. Germline values: CDR1 SGHVS, CDR2 FQNEAQ. The CDR3 DNA reads as TGTGCCAGCAGCTTAGGATTATGGGATGAGCAGTTCTTC. Residues: CASSLGLWDEQFF. Together with reference TRBV7-8 and TRBJ2-1, the CDR3 gives the full variable domain: GAGVSQSPRYKVAKRGQDVALRCDPISGHVSLFWYQQALGQGPEFLTYFQNEAQLDKSGLPSDRFFAERPEGSVSTLKIQRTQQEDSAVYLCASSLGLWDEQFFGPGTRLTVL.

This chain links TRBV18 with TRBJ1-4, with a possible D match to TRBD1 (6 bases). Trimming pared 3 bases from V and 8 bases from J, leaving 16 bases between. The CDR3 contains 15 residues. Germline V gene lookup returns CDR1 KGHSH and CDR2 LQKENI. CDR3 residues: CASSPQGQGGEKLFF. As DNA, the CDR3 is TGTGCCAGCTCACCGCAGGGGCAGGGCGGGGAAAAACTGTTTTTT.

J is TRBJ2-4 and V is TRBV20-1, with 7 bases that match TRBD1. Germline lookup yields CDR1 DFQATT and CDR2 SNEGSKA (reference sequence). This CDR3 comprises 14 residues. The V and J ends lost 3 bases and 0 bases, in that order; junction bases with no gene match: 2. CDR3 in DNA: TGCAGTGCTAGGGACAGGAGAGCCAAAAACATTCAGTACTTC. Residues: CSARDRRAKNIQYF.

A few counts support this clonotype. The V and J genes are TRBV7-2 and TRBJ1-5, with 10 bases lining up with TRBD1. J lost 2 bases, V lost 3 bases, and 4 bases had no gene match. CDR1 and CDR2 (germline): SGHTA, FQGNSA. The CDR3 contains 16 residues. The CDR3 coding sequence is TGTGCCAGCAGCTTTGGGACAGGGGATGGCAATCAGCCCCAGCATTTT. Encoded protein: CASSFGTGDGNQPQHF.

The rearrangement uses TRBV18 and TRBJ2-2; TRBD1 or TRBD2 may be the D gene (5 bases each). Germline V lookup: CDR1 KGHSH, CDR2 LQKENI. Trimming removed 5 bases from V and 4 bases from J, with 17 bases in between. The CDR3 runs 16 residues. The CDR3 spells CASSGTVELVTGELFF. The CDR3 nucleotides are TGTGCCAGCTCAGGGACGGTTGAGTTGGTCACCGGGGAGCTGTTTTTT.

This clonotype was recorded a few times. The CDR3 loop reads CSARDDPRVPQHF. Here the CDR3 DNA reads TGCAGTGCTAGAGATGACCCAAGGGTGCCCCAGCATTTT. This sequence joins TRBV20-1 and TRBJ1-5; D remains ambiguous. CDR1 is DFQATT and CDR2 is SNEGSKA in the germline V gene (reference sequence). This CDR3 is 13 amino acids long. Between the trimmed V and J ends, which lost 0 bases and 9 bases, there was a span of 12 bases.

This clonotype has more than one count but fewer than ten. J is TRBJ1-1 and V is TRBV20-1; no definite D call. CDR1 and CDR2 (germline): DFQATT, SNEGSKA (reference sequence). V dropped 0 bases and J dropped 2 bases, with 10 bases sitting between them. The CDR3 spans 14 residues. CDR3 sequence (DNA): TGCAGTGCTAGAGATCAGCCGCCAAACACTGAAGCTTTCTTT. It yields the protein CSARDQPPNTEAFF.